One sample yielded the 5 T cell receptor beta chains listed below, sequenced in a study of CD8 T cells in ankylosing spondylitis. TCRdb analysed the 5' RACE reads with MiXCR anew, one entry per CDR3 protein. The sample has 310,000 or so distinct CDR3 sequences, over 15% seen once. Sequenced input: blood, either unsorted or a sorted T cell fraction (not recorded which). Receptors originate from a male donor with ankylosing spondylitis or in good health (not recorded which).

The CDR3: CASKKTGREYTF. The CDR3 DNA sequence: TGTGCCAGCAAAAAGACAGGAAGAGAGTACACCTTC. The V and J genes are TRBV5-4 and TRBJ1-2; D may be TRBD1 (6 bases). The V gene lost 6 bases and the J gene lost 11 bases, with 17 bases spanning the gap. Germline assignment: CDR1 SGHNT and CDR2 YYREEE (reference sequence). The CDR3 length is 12 residues.

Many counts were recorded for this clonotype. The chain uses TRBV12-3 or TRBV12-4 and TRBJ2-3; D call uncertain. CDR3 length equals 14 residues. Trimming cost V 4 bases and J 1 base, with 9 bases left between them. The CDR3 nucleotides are TGTGCCAGCAGTTCCACGGACCGCACAGATACGCAGTATTTT. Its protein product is CASSSTDRTDTQYF.

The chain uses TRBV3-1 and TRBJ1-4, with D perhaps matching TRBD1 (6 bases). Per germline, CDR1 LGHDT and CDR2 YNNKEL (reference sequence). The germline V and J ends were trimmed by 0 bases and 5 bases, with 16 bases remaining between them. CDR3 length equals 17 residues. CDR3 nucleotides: TGTGCCAGCAGCCAAGATGTTGGAAACAGGGCCAATGAAAAACTGTTTTTT. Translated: CASSQDVGNRANEKLFF.

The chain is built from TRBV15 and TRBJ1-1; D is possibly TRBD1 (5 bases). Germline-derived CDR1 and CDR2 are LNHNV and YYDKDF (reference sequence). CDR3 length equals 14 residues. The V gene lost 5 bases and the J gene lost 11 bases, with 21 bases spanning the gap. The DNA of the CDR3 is TGTGCCACCAGCTTACGCTCTTCAGGGCGAGACGCTTTCTTT. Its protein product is CATSLRSSGRDAFF.

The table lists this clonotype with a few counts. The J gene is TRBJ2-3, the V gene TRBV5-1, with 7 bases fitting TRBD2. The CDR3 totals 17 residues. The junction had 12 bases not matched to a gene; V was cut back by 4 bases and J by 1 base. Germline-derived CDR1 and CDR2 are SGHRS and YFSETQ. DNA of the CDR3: TGCGCCAGCAGCGCCCTTGGCGGGAGCTTTGGCACAGATACGCAGTATTTT. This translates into CASSALGGSFGTDTQYF.